This TCR beta chain came from a study of cytomegalovirus exposure and HLA in healthy donors. Study outcomes and limitations: The study found most TCR sequences rare, yet found some public TCRs in many donors. Several V segments, TRBV6-2 and TRBV6-3 among them, could not be told apart and were dropped. When a later analysis compared HLA-associated TCR beta chains with equally common others, the HLA-associated chains turned out to be more clonally expanded and to have lower generation probabilities.

60 Vbeta and 13 Jbeta primers were used in PCR. Generated by immunoSEQ multiplex PCR, the TCRdb table keeps only in-frame clones and is missing some. In the table there are some 110,000 clones, around 75% of which are singletons. For this clone: Its antigen is not known.

Germline V gene data show CDR1 as SGHRS and CDR2 as YFSETQ. The CDR3 is 14 amino acids. V was shortened by 4 bases and J by 6 bases, with 16 bases between the two germline ends. This clonotype was sampled from a young woman in good health and CMV-seronegative. This chain connects TRBV5-1 to TRBJ1-2; the D gene is possibly TRBD1 (5 bases). The sequencing input was PBMCs. The DNA for the CDR3 is TGCGCCAGCAGCGCTCAGGCACCCAGGGATGGCTACACCTTC. It yields the protein CASSAQAPRDGYTF.